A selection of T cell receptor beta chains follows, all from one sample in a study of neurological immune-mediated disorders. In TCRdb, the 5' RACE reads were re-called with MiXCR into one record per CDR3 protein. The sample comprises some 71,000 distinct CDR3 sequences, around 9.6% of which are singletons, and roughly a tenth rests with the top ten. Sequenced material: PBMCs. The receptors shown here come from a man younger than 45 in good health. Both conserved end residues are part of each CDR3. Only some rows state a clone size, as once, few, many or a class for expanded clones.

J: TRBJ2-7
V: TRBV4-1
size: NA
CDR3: CASSPRPGSYEQYF

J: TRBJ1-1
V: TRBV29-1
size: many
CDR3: CSVPAGVNTEAFF

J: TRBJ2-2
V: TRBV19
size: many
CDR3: CASLYRGNAGELFF

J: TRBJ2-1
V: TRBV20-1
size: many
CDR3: CSARAGLFNEQFF

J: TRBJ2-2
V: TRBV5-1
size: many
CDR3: CASSSGQAGAGELFF

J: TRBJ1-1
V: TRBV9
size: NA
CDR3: CASSVGMNTEAFF

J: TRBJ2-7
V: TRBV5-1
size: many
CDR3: CASSLDNGVEQYF

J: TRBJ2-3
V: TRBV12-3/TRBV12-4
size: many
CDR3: CASSLGARADTQYF

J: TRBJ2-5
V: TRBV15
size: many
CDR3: CATSRDGTSGRVGETQYF

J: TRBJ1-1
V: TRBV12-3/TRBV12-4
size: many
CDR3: CASSEGPDEAFF

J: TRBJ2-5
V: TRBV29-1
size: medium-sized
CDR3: CSVDPSGRETQYF

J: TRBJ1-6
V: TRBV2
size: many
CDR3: CASTSDRGNSPLHF

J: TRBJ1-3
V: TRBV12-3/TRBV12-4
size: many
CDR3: CASSLTVVSGNTIYF

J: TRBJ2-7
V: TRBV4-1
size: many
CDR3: CASSPGGRASGSYEQYF

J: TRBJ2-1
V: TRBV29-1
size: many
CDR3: CSVDRGGLPAGEQFF